Listed here are 11 T cell receptor beta chains from one sample, sequenced in a study of blood T cell repertoires in COVID-19. This table comes from immunoSEQ multiplex PCR, and its TCRdb copy is limited to in-frame clones, with some not included. This repertoire shows 40,000 to 55,000 clones, 80% to 90% found once; its top ten account for roughly 2.2%. The sample was peripheral blood. These receptor sequences come from a human donor in a cohort sampled during active COVID-19.

The V gene is TRBV29-1, the J gene TRBJ1-1; no clear D. V was clipped by 4 bases and J by 7 bases, with 10 bases between them. The length of the CDR3 is 11 residues. The germline CDR1 and CDR2 sequences are SQVTM and ANQGSEA. CDR3 bases: TGCAGCGTTGTCAGCGCATATGAAGCTTTCTTT. It encodes CSVVSAYEAFF.

The genes are TRBV9 and TRBJ2-1, with 9 bases lining up with TRBD2. Per germline, CDR1 SGDLS and CDR2 YYNGEE. This CDR3 is built from 15 residues. J lost 9 bases, V lost 4 bases, and 11 bases had no gene match. CDR3 nucleotide sequence: TGTGCCAGCAGCCCCCTCTGGCGGGAGGGAGGTGAGCAGTTCTTC. It specifies CASSPLWREGGEQFF. The full variable domain, with the rest looked up from reference TRBV9 and TRBJ2-1, is DSGVTQTPKHLITATGQRVTLRCSPRSGDLSVYWYQQSLDQGLQFLIQYYNGEERAKGNILERFSAQQFPDLHSELNLSSLELGDSALYFCASSPLWREGGEQFFGPGTRLTVL.

The rearrangement uses TRBV19 and TRBJ2-5; 8 nucleotides line up with TRBD2. V lost 3 bases and J lost 6; bases outside the gene matches: 12. CDR1 is LNHDA and CDR2 is SQIVND in the germline V gene (reference sequence). The CDR3 has 16 residues. CDR3 sequence: CASSIRGGRSRKTQYF. The CDR3 DNA sequence: TGTGCCAGTAGTATCCGGGGGGGGCGAAGTAGGAAGACCCAGTACTTC.

The chain links TRBV28 to TRBJ2-4; TRBD1 aligns across 7 bases. Germline CDR1 reads MDHEN; CDR2 reads SYDVKM. CDR3 length: 16 residues. J lost 5 bases, V lost 4 bases, and 11 bases had no gene match. In nucleotides, the CDR3 is TGTGCCAGCAGTTCCCCGGAATCGACAGGGCAAAACATTCAGTACTTC. Protein sequence: CASSSPESTGQNIQYF.

The J gene is TRBJ2-1, the V gene TRBV10-2, with 8 bases aligning to TRBD2. CDR1 is WSHSY and CDR2 is SAAADI in the germline V gene. CDR3 length: 11 amino acids. V trimming: 7 bases; J trimming: 10 bases; junction bases outside the gene matches: 3. In DNA form, the CDR3 reads TGCGCCAGCATTAGCGGGGAAGAGCAGTTCTTC. This sequence encodes CASISGEEQFF.

The rearrangement links TRBV25-1 to TRBJ2-1, with 12 bases that match TRBD1. This CDR3 has 16 amino acids. J lost 7 bases, V lost 1 base, and 5 bases had no gene match. CDR1 and CDR2 (germline): MGHDK, SYGVNS. This chain's CDR3 is CASSELGTGGENEQFF. The CDR3 DNA is TGTGCCAGCAGTGAATTGGGGACAGGGGGCGAGAATGAGCAGTTCTTC. Combining the CDR3 with reference TRBV25-1 and TRBJ2-1 gives the whole variable domain EADIYQTPRYLVIGTGKKITLECSQTMGHDKMYWYQQDPGMELHLIHYSYGVNSTEKGDLSSESTVSRIRTEHFPLTLESARPSHTSQYLCASSELGTGGENEQFFGPGTRLTVL.

The chain uses TRBV27 and TRBJ1-4; D may be TRBD1 (6 bases). CDR1 MNHEY and CDR2 SMNVEV come from the germline V gene (reference sequence). The length of the CDR3 is 18 residues. Trimming left V 5 bases short and J 7 bases short, with 26 bases between. CDR3 amino acids: CASSPLLSTRGRVEKLFF. The CDR3, as DNA: TGTGCCAGCAGTCCCCTCTTAAGCACGCGGGGGCGGGTTGAAAAACTGTTTTTT. Using reference TRBV27 and TRBJ1-4 for the parts outside the CDR3, the full variable domain is EAQVTQNPRYLITVTGKKLTVTCSQNMNHEYMSWYRQDPGLGLRQIYYSMNVEVTDKGDVPEGYKVSRKEKRNFPLILESPSPNQTSLYFCASSPLLSTRGRVEKLFFGSGTQLSVL.

This chain uses TRBV2 with TRBJ2-5; 8 bases line up with TRBD1. V shed 6 bases and J 5 bases; nucleotides not matched to a gene: 5. CDR3 size: 13 residues. The germline V gene encodes CDR1 SNHLY and CDR2 FYNNEI. CDR3 sequence reads: CASRFRGQETQYF. CDR3 DNA sequence: TGTGCCAGCAGATTCAGGGGGCAGGAGACCCAGTACTTC.

The chain couples TRBV7-2 to TRBJ2-7, with D perhaps TRBD1 (5 bases). Per the germline V gene, CDR1 is SGHTA and CDR2 is FQGNSA. Between the trimmed V and J ends, which lost 4 bases and 0 bases, there was a span of 19 bases. CDR3 length: 17 residues. The CDR3 sequence is CASSSLGAETNSYEQYF. For the CDR3, the DNA is TGTGCCAGCAGCTCGCTAGGGGCGGAGACGAACTCCTACGAGCAGTACTTC.

CDR3 sequence (DNA): TGTGCCAGCAGCATCGGGACAGGTTTCATTCAGTACTTC. Translation gives CASSIGTGFIQYF. The gene calls are TRBV7-2 and TRBJ2-4, with TRBD1 matching 8 bases. V gave up 5 bases and J gave up 9 bases; unmatched junction bases: 6. The CDR3 is 13 residues long. Germline V gives CDR1 SGHTA, CDR2 FQGNSA.

This chain joins TRBV3-1 (or the pseudogene TRBV3-2) and TRBJ2-1, with 13 bases identical to TRBD2. The J segment lost 5 bases and the V segment lost 3 bases, leaving 13 bases of the junction unmatched. CDR1 LGHDT and CDR2 YNNKEL come from the germline V gene (reference sequence). The CDR3 is 19 amino acids. Here the CDR3 DNA reads TGTGCCAGCAGCCACCTCTCCGGGACTAGCGGGAAGCTGAACAATGAGCAGTTCTTC. The encoded protein is CASSHLSGTSGKLNNEQFF.